This entry features one TCR beta chain sequence. Its antigen specificity is not known. This may be a read error: a much more frequent sequence differs by one nucleotide. CDR1 and CDR2, per the germline V gene, are MDHEN and SYDVKM. Including the terminal cysteine and phenylalanine, the CDR3 comprises 14 residues. Only the CDR3 part of the read is kept: 42 bases, read in frame from the first base. The sample belongs to a study of glioma-infiltrating T cells (dated by TCRdb to 2015 to 2016). Looking at the study overall: The study sequenced TCR alpha- and beta-chain repertoires from glioma tissue, from non-neoplastic brain tissue and from matched peripheral blood mononuclear cells. To gauge divergence between tissue and blood T-cell populations, every tissue-infiltrating repertoire was compared against the peripheral blood repertoire from the same patient. Three low-grade glioma patients, several primary glioblastoma patients, and three non-glioma patients who contributed non-neoplastic brain tissue made up the paired cohort.

The full study reports these points: Tissue and blood shared very few CDR3 sequences, a result attributed to high CDR3 diversity and limited sampling. In non-neoplastic patients, VJ-independent divergence between tissue and blood fell below expectation, whereas in all gliomas, and especially in low-grade gliomas, the divergence rose above expectation. The group comparisons were based on small numbers of patients: three non-neoplastic, three low-grade glioma and seven to nine glioblastoma patients.

The iRepertoire nested amplicon-rescue multiplex PCR (arm-PCR) platform was used to amplify TCR alpha and beta CDR3 regions from RNA. One-step reverse transcription and amplification used about 100-400 ng of tissue mRNA or PBMC total RNA as input. Following bead purification, Illumina adapters were added by a secondary multiplex PCR, and libraries between 200 and 400 bp were gel-purified. Libraries carried internal 6-nucleotide barcodes used for demultiplexing. Libraries were sequenced on an Illumina MiSeq with 2x220 or 2x250 nucleotide paired-end reads. As for the authors' bioinformatics: FLASH 1.2.11 was used to merge paired reads, and BWA-MEM then aligned the reads to the GRCh37 human genome before TRA and TRB reads were extracted. An IMGT-derived reference of cassette sequences and CDR3 motifs, with pseudogenes included, was used for V and J assignment. Reads were translated in three frames, and productive CDR3s were defined as those with a C...FGXG motif and no stop codons. A clonotype was defined as a unique combination of a V-J cassette pair and a CDR3 amino acid sequence. Reads were filtered by Hamming distance, with the threshold set by the sequence error rate of each sample in mapped regions. TCRdb trimmed the raw reads at Q25, called clones with MiXCR and kept productive beta chains. One record per CDR3 amino acid sequence lists the most common genes and DNA. These V and J calls derive from TCRdb rather than the authors' analysis. Within this sample are roughly 100,000 distinct CDR3 sequences, with around 31% of them counted one time only. The ten largest make up 44% of the sample.

The V and J genes are TRBV28 and TRBJ2-7; 8 of the junction bases match TRBD1. The specimen sequenced was glioma tissue, nonneoplastic brain tissue, or PBMCs (not recorded which). The clonotype originates from a human donor with low-grade glioma or glioblastoma, undergoing nonglioma brain surgery, or in good health (not recorded which). CDR3 loop: CVSTPGQGLDEQYF. The nucleotide sequence reads as follows: TGTGTCAGCACCCCCGGACAGGGTCTCGACGAGCAGTACTTC.